The 21 T cell receptor beta chains listed next were all sequenced from one sample in a study of cytotoxic CD8 clonotypes in ibrutinib-treated CLL. TCRdb's table, derived via immunoSEQ multiplex PCR, lists solely in-frame clones and lacks some. The data hold 73,000 or so clones, with about two thirds observed a single time. Sequencing used PBMCs, obtained after 12 months of ibrutinib treatment. The receptors originated from a human donor with chronic lymphocytic leukemia.

V gene TRBV9 combines with J gene TRBJ2-7; a possible D gene is TRBD2 (6 bases). The CDR3 contains 14 residues. The V gene's germline CDR1 is SGDLS and CDR2 YYNGEE. Trimming pared 4 bases from V and 3 bases from J, leaving 14 bases between. The CDR3 nucleotides are TGTGCCAGCAGCCCTACTGGGCGGGACTACGAGCAGTACTTC. Protein product: CASSPTGRDYEQYF. Supplemented by reference TRBV9 and TRBJ2-7, the full variable domain reads DSGVTQTPKHLITATGQRVTLRCSPRSGDLSVYWYQQSLDQGLQFLIQYYNGEERAKGNILERFSAQQFPDLHSELNLSSLELGDSALYFCASSPTGRDYEQYFGPGTRLTVT.

This clone occurred a few times. The V gene is TRBV7-2, the J gene TRBJ2-2, with a tentative D call TRBD2 (5 bases). Germline V lookup: CDR1 SGHTA, CDR2 FQGNSA. The CDR3 extends over 16 amino acids. V lost 2 bases, J lost 1 base, and 11 bases lay in between. For the CDR3, the DNA is TGTGCCAGCAGCTTATCTGGACTCAAGAACACCGGGGAGCTGTTTTTT. Protein product: CASSLSGLKNTGELFF. The full variable domain, its missing parts supplied by reference TRBV7-2 and TRBJ2-2, is GAGVSQSPSNKVTEKGKDVELRCDPISGHTALYWYRQSLGQGLEFLIYFQGNSAPDKSGLPSDRFSAERTGGSVSTLTIQRTQQEDSAVYLCASSLSGLKNTGELFFGEGSRLTVL.

V and J are TRBV2 and TRBJ2-1; D is ambiguous. CDR3 size: 11 residues. Germline V gene sequence: CDR1 SNHLY, CDR2 FYNNEI. V was pared by 2 bases and J by 6 bases, with 2 bases between. Here the CDR3 reads CASSEINEQFF. The CDR3 DNA reads as TGTGCCAGCAGTGAAATCAATGAGCAGTTCTTC.

The chain carries TRBV2 and TRBJ2-4, with TRBD2 as a possible D gene (6 bases). Trimming stripped 7 bases from V and 8 bases from J, with 15 bases between. CDR1 SNHLY and CDR2 FYNNEI come from the germline V gene. The CDR3 loop spans 13 amino acids. CDR3 in amino acids: CASTRDPGDIQYF. The CDR3 DNA is TGTGCCAGCACTAGGGACCCGGGGGACATTCAGTACTTC.

The rearrangement links TRBV28 to TRBJ1-4; the D is unclear. Germline V gene lookup returns CDR1 MDHEN and CDR2 SYDVKM. CDR3 length: 15 residues. Trimming took 8 bases from V and 0 from J, leaving 13 bases between them. CDR3 in DNA: TGTGCCAGCCACGCGCGGCAGGCAACTAATGAAAAACTGTTTTTT. Translated, it gives CASHARQATNEKLFF.

The rearrangement links TRBV18 to TRBJ2-3; the match to TRBD2 covers 7 bases. Unmatched junction bases numbered 2, after V lost 2 bases and J lost 0 bases. The CDR3 sequence is 15 residues long. The germline V gene has CDR1 KGHSH and CDR2 LQKENI. The CDR3, as DNA: TGTGCCAGCTCACCATCGCGGGAGAGCACAGATACGCAGTATTTT. Its protein product is CASSPSRESTDTQYF.

In this sample, this clone turned up a few times. The chain joins TRBV2 to TRBJ1-2; D remains unclear. The CDR3 totals 13 residues. V was shortened by 4 bases and J by 4 bases, with 10 bases between the two germline ends. Germline V CDR1 and CDR2: SNHLY, FYNNEI. This chain's CDR3 is CASSVDGLYGYTF. CDR3 in DNA: TGTGCCAGCAGTGTTGACGGGCTCTATGGCTACACCTTC.

There are a few counts of this clone. This chain connects TRBV2 to TRBJ1-2; TRBD1 matches 10 bases. The CDR3 covers 15 residues. The ends lost 2 bases at V and 3 bases at J; junction bases unmatched: 3. Germline V gene sequence: CDR1 SNHLY, CDR2 FYNNEI. The CDR3 DNA sequence: TGTGCCAGCAGTGAAAGGGACAGGGGTGACTATGGCTACACCTTC. This sequence encodes CASSERDRGDYGYTF.

This clone was picked up one time. This rearrangement joins TRBV6-1 to TRBJ1-2; D uncertain. Germline V lookup: CDR1 MNHNS, CDR2 SASEGT. The CDR3 length is 12 residues. With 6 bases removed from V and 8 bases from J, the gap between germline ends came to 13 bases. CDR3 in DNA: TGTGCCAGCAGCCCTGGGATAGGGGGCTACACCTTC. Protein sequence: CASSPGIGGYTF.

This clone turned up a few times. This chain joins TRBV27 and TRBJ2-1; 8 bases are shared with TRBD2. The germline V gene encodes CDR1 MNHEY and CDR2 SMNVEV (reference sequence). V was clipped by 4 bases and J by 5 bases; unmatched bases: 7. The CDR3 consists of 15 residues. This chain's CDR3 is CASSSRGGGNNEQFF. As DNA, the CDR3 is TGTGCCAGCAGTTCCCGTGGCGGGGGGAACAATGAGCAGTTCTTC.

The chain recombines TRBV27 with TRBJ2-7; D remains ambiguous. This CDR3 is built from 14 residues. Germline V gene lookup returns CDR1 MNHEY and CDR2 SMNVEV (reference sequence). V dropped 3 bases and J dropped 2 bases, with 11 bases sitting between them. CDR3 sequence: CASSFSRGTYEQYF. The CDR3 DNA sequence: TGTGCCAGCAGTTTCTCCCGCGGTACCTACGAGCAGTACTTC.

The V call is TRBV7-9, the J call TRBJ1-1; possible D gene TRBD1, 6 bases. Between the trimmed V and J ends, which lost 5 bases and 6 bases, there was a span of 19 bases. The V gene's germline CDR1 is SEHNR and CDR2 FQNEAQ (reference sequence). This CDR3 region has 15 residues. CDR3 amino acids: CASSPWTGADAEAFF. Written as DNA, the CDR3 is TGTGCCAGCAGCCCTTGGACGGGGGCGGACGCTGAAGCTTTCTTT.

This chain uses TRBV28 with TRBJ1-2; D is undetermined. Germline assignment: CDR1 MDHEN and CDR2 SYDVKM. The CDR3 runs to 11 residues. Trimming took 8 bases from V and 5 from J, leaving 9 bases between them. As DNA, the CDR3 is TGTGCCAGCCTCGCACCTTATGGCTACACCTTC. Translated, it gives CASLAPYGYTF.

V usage is TRBV6-1 and J usage is TRBJ2-3; D is ambiguous. V shed 3 bases and J shed 1 base, with 17 bases lying between them. CDR1 is MNHNS and CDR2 is SASEGT in the germline V gene. This CDR3 comprises 17 residues. In DNA, the CDR3 is TGTGCCAGCAGTGATTCTTGGGGATTTATGGGCACAGATACGCAGTATTTT. Amino acid sequence: CASSDSWGFMGTDTQYF.

The chain combines TRBV4-2 with TRBJ1-6, with 9 positions matching TRBD1. This CDR3 comprises 18 residues. V gave up 0 bases and J gave up 6 bases; unmatched junction bases: 9. CDR1 LGHNA and CDR2 YNFKEQ come from the germline V gene. The CDR3 nucleotides are TGTGCCAGCAGCCAAGAGGTACGCCTGGACAGGGGTAATTCACCCCTCCACTTT. It yields the protein CASSQEVRLDRGNSPLHF.

The J gene is TRBJ2-2, the V gene TRBV18; D not resolved. Deletions cut 0 bases from V and 7 bases from J, with 9 bases between. CDR3 length: 14 amino acids. Germline CDR1 KGHSH, CDR2 LQKENI. This chain's CDR3 is CASSPPQVVGELFF. The CDR3 DNA reads as TGTGCCAGCTCACCACCGCAAGTTGTCGGGGAGCTGTTTTTT.

This clone was counted a single time. As DNA, the CDR3 is TGTGCCAGCAGTGAGAACTACGAGCAGTACTTC. Translation: CASSENYEQYF. The chain is built from TRBV2 and TRBJ2-7; no definite D call. The germline gives CDR1 SNHLY, CDR2 FYNNEI. V gave up 3 bases and J gave up 3 bases, with 3 bases separating them. CDR3 length equals 11 residues.

This chain uses TRBV5-1 with TRBJ2-2, with a possible D match to TRBD2 (6 bases). The length of the CDR3 is 14 residues. Deletions cut 4 bases from V and 7 bases from J, with 14 bases between. CDR1 and CDR2 (germline): SGHRS, YFSETQ. CDR3: CASSPEGIRGELFF. The CDR3 DNA is TGCGCCAGCAGCCCGGAGGGCATCCGCGGGGAGCTGTTTTTT. Together with reference TRBV5-1 and TRBJ2-2, the CDR3 gives the full variable domain: KAGVTQTPRYLIKTRGQQVTLSCSPISGHRSVSWYQQTPGQGLQFLFEYFSETQRNKGNFPGRFSGRQFSNSRSEMNVSTLELGDSALYLCASSPEGIRGELFFGEGSRLTVL.

The CDR3 DNA sequence: TGTGCCAGCAGCCTCAAACCCAGGGATAGGGACAATGAGCAGTTCTTC. It is translated as CASSLKPRDRDNEQFF. The chain couples TRBV7-3 to TRBJ2-1; D possibly corresponds to TRBD1 (5 bases). The CDR3 has 16 amino acids. Trimming took 5 bases from V and 5 from J, leaving 19 bases between them. Germline-derived CDR1 and CDR2 are SGHTA and FQGTGA.

This clone was counted a few times. This chain joins TRBV7-6 and TRBJ2-1; perhaps D is TRBD1 or TRBD2 (6 bases each). The CDR3 totals 17 residues. Germline V lookup: CDR1 SGHVS, CDR2 FNYEAQ. Trimming cost V 1 base and J 1 base, with 14 bases left between them. In DNA form, the CDR3 reads TGTGCCAGCAGCTTAGGGCCCCGGGGGCTGTCCTACAATGAGCAGTTCTTC. Protein: CASSLGPRGLSYNEQFF.

V is TRBV21-1 and J is TRBJ1-6; TRBD1, as called in the table, went unchecked against the DNA. TRBV21-1 is a pseudogene. The CDR3 totals 17 residues. CDR3 coding DNA: TGTGCCAGCAGCAAAACTCCGACAGGGCCCTATAATTCACCCCTCCACTTT. It is translated as CASSKTPTGPYNSPLHF.